This T cell receptor beta chain was sequenced for a study of T-cell memory formation after mild COVID-19. On the study more broadly: Clusters of TCRs were largely donor specific.

Study conclusions and caveats: Among clones peaking at day 37 in the second wave, SARS-CoV-2 specificity remained unconfirmed. The appearance of some responding clones in pre-infection memory suggested that cross-reactive memory joined.

A 5'RACE reaction primed in the constant segment made cDNA libraries of TCR alpha and TCR beta, and these carried sample barcodes and UMIs. MiXCR, applied by TCRdb to the 5' RACE reads, yields one record per CDR3 protein. Among 300,000 to 350,000 distinct CDR3 sequences listed, approximately 20% were seen once. The germline gives CDR1 KGHSH, CDR2 LQKENI. J gave up 8 bases and V 3 bases, and 15 bases lay outside the gene matches. The CDR3 contains 18 residues. With regard to this clonotype: Antigen: not known.

This rearrangement joins TRBV18 to TRBJ1-6; 8 bases align to TRBD1. The sequenced material came from PBMCs or a T cell subset sorted from them (not recorded which). The TCR comes from a man aged 18 to 29 who had mild COVID-19 (a few samples of this study predate the infection). Cell type and time point are not known. CDR3 bases: TGTGCCAGCTCACCTACCCGGCCCGTGACAGGGGATCATTCACCCCTCCACTTT. As protein: CASSPTRPVTGDHSPLHF.